The 2 T cell receptor beta chains given below trace back to one sample, sequenced in a study of T-cell reconstitution after alpha-beta-depleted transplantation in children. It was with unique molecular identifiers that the TCRbeta library was prepared. One entry per CDR3 protein, called by TCRdb with MiXCR from the PCR reads. The table has more than 200,000 distinct CDR3 sequences, 9.7% seen once. The specimen comprised PBMCs from the stem cell graft donor, sampled from the stem cell graft. The receptors here all came from a human donor who donated a stem cell graft to a child with SCID.

This clonotype has at least ten counts. The chain is built from TRBV9 and TRBJ2-3; 7 positions agree with TRBD1. With V trimmed by 3 bases and J by 1 base, 5 bases remained unmatched. Per germline, CDR1 SGDLS and CDR2 YYNGEE. The CDR3 loop spans 15 amino acids. The CDR3: CASSASGTGTDTQYF. CDR3 sequence (DNA): TGTGCCAGCAGCGCCTCCGGGACAGGCACAGATACGCAGTATTTT.

This clonotype was seen ten or more times. This chain uses TRBV29-1 with TRBJ2-1; D is unclear. The CDR3 is 13 residues long. V was pared by 6 bases and J by 5 bases, with 14 bases between. CDR1 is SQVTM, CDR2 ANQGSEA, per germline. DNA for the CDR3: TGCAGCGTAGAATACTCCCCCAACAATGAGCAGTTCTTC. Its translation is CSVEYSPNNEQFF.